The 6 T cell receptor beta chains in this list originate from one sample, sequenced in a study of blood T cell repertoires in COVID-19. The assay was immunoSEQ multiplex PCR, and TCRdb's table has in-frame clones only and misses some. The repertoire includes about 90,000 clones, roughly nine tenths of them detected once, and around 2.9% sits in the top ten. The source material was peripheral blood. The receptors come from a man aged 45-60 years with COVID-19, enrolled during active disease.

This chain uses TRBV5-4 with TRBJ1-2; 7 nucleotides agree with TRBD1. V gave up 0 bases and J gave up 5 bases; unmatched junction bases: 4. The germline V gene has CDR1 SGHNT and CDR2 YYREEE (reference sequence). This CDR3 has 14 amino acids. CDR3 coding DNA: TGTGCCAGCAGCTTGGGCACAGGGGAGTATGGCTACACCTTC. Translated: CASSLGTGEYGYTF. Variable domain in full (rest from reference TRBV5-4 and TRBJ1-2): ETGVTQSPTHLIKTRGQQVTLRCSSQSGHNTVSWYQQALGQGPQFIFQYYREEENGRGNFPPRFSGLQFPNYSSELNVNALELDDSALYLCASSLGTGEYGYTFGSGTRLTVV.

As DNA, the CDR3 is TGTGCCAGCAGCCACGGACAGGGACAAGAGACCCAGTACTTC. It specifies CASSHGQGQETQYF. The chain links TRBV7-9 to TRBJ2-5; 8 nucleotides agree with TRBD1. Trimming removed 5 bases from V and 2 bases from J; junction bases left unmatched: 4. The CDR3 runs to 14 residues. CDR1 is SEHNR, CDR2 FQNEAQ, per germline (reference sequence).

The table lists this clone with a count of one. The chain links TRBV27 to TRBJ2-1; no clear D. CDR1 is MNHEY and CDR2 is SMNVEV in the germline V gene (reference sequence). V lost 8 bases to trimming and J lost 8 bases, with 13 bases between them. The CDR3 is 12 amino acids. CDR3 in DNA: TGTGCCAGCGGTCGGTATGCCTATGAGCAGTTCTTC. Translating gives CASGRYAYEQFF.

In its sample, this clone was seen a few times. The chain carries TRBV27 and TRBJ2-2, with 12 bases identical to TRBD2. The CDR3 spans 17 residues. The V and J ends lost 3 bases and 5 bases, in that order; junction bases with no gene match: 7. CDR1 is MNHEY and CDR2 is SMNVEV in the germline V gene (reference sequence). CDR3 in amino acids: CASSFRTSGAGTGELFF. The CDR3 DNA reads as TGTGCCAGCAGTTTCCGGACTAGCGGGGCGGGGACCGGGGAGCTGTTTTTT.

This clone rates as medium-sized. This chain joins TRBV7-9 and TRBJ1-5; TRBD1 matches 10 bases. This CDR3 has 15 amino acids. J was trimmed by 6 bases and V by 5 bases; bases with no gene match: 7. From germline, CDR1 is SEHNR and CDR2 FQNEAQ (reference sequence). The CDR3 loop reads CASSIGGQGVQPQHF. The CDR3 coding sequence is TGTGCCAGCAGCATAGGTGGACAGGGGGTTCAGCCCCAGCATTTT. The variable domain in full, with the rest retrieved from reference TRBV7-9 and TRBJ1-5, is DTGVSQNPRHKITKRGQNVTFRCDPISEHNRLYWYRQTLGQGPEFLTYFQNEAQLEKSRLLSDRFSAERPKGSFSTLEIQRTEQGDSAMYLCASSIGGQGVQPQHFGDGTRLSIL.

This chain links TRBV2 with TRBJ2-7, with TRBD2 as a possible D gene (7 bases). V shed 4 bases and J shed 4 bases, with 20 bases lying between them. The germline CDR1 and CDR2 sequences are SNHLY and FYNNEI. CDR3 length: 16 residues. This CDR3 reads CASSGMGGARRYEQYF. The CDR3 region has the DNA TGTGCCAGCAGTGGAATGGGGGGGGCGAGGCGATACGAGCAGTACTTC.